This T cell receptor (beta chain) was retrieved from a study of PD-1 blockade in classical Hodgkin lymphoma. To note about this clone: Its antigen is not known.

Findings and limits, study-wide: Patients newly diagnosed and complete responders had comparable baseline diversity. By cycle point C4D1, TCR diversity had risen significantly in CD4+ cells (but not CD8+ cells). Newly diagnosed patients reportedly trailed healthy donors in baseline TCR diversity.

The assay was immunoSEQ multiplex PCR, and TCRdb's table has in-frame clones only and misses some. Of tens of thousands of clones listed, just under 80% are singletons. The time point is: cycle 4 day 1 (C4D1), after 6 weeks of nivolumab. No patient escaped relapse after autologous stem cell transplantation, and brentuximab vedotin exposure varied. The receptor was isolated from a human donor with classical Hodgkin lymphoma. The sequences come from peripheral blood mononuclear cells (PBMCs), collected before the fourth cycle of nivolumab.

The CDR3 protein is CASRDYSTEQYF. In nucleotides, the CDR3 is TGTGCCAGCAGGGACTACAGTACCGAGCAGTACTTC. The chain combines TRBV28 with TRBJ2-7, with a tentative D call TRBD2 (6 bases). The CDR3 spans 12 residues. Trimming shortened V by 6 bases and J by 6 bases, and 12 bases separated the two germline ends. CDR1 and CDR2 (germline): MDHEN, SYDVKM.